The rows below give T cell receptor beta chains drawn from one sample of a study of OX40 agonist ivuxolimab in advanced cancers. Sequenced by immunoSEQ multiplex PCR; TCRdb stores in-frame clones only, minus some. This sample has around 37,000 clones; roughly 76% occur once, and the top ten carry roughly a fifth. This sample comprised CD4+ or CD8+ T cells sorted from blood, obtained in a trial of the OX40 agonist ivuxolimab. These receptors were obtained from an adult with an advanced solid tumor such as melanoma, head and neck, liver or kidney cancer. CDR3s include the opening cysteine and the closing phenylalanine or tryptophan. D genes are given only for firm matches. Rows may omit the clone size; those that give it use once, few, many or a size class.

D gene: NA
J gene: TRBJ2-1
V gene: TRBV11-1
clone size: NA
CDR3 DNA: TGTGCCAGCAGCTTAAGGTCGGGGACGGCGGAGAGAGAGCAGTTCTTC
CDR3 protein: CASSLRSGTAEREQFF

D gene: NA
J gene: TRBJ2-7
V gene: TRBV11-2
clone size: NA
CDR3 DNA: TGTGCCAGCAGCTTTCTTCAGGGGCCGAGCTACGAGCAGTACTTC
CDR3 protein: CASSFLQGPSYEQYF

D gene: NA
J gene: TRBJ2-5
V gene: TRBV4-1
clone size: once
CDR3 DNA: TGCGCCAGCGCCTCCCCTGGAACCCTCGAGACCCAGTACTTC
CDR3 protein: CASASPGTLETQYF

D gene: NA
J gene: TRBJ1-1
V gene: TRBV10-1
clone size: NA
CDR3 DNA: TGCGCCAGCAGTGACCCTGGGACAAGCACTGAAGCTTTCTTT
CDR3 protein: CASSDPGTSTEAFF

D gene: NA
J gene: TRBJ2-7
V gene: TRBV5-1
clone size: NA
CDR3 DNA: TGCGCCAGCAGCTATGGGGAGACCTACGAGCAGTACTTC
CDR3 protein: CASSYGETYEQYF

D gene: NA
J gene: TRBJ2-3
V gene: TRBV5-6
clone size: NA
CDR3 DNA: TGTGCCAGCAGCTCAGGACCGAACACAGATACGCAGTATTTT
CDR3 protein: CASSSGPNTDTQYF

D gene: NA
J gene: TRBJ2-2
V gene: TRBV5-1
clone size: NA
CDR3 DNA: TGCGCCAGCAGGTTCGGGACCACCGGGGAGCTGTTTTTT
CDR3 protein: CASRFGTTGELFF

D gene: NA
J gene: TRBJ1-3
V gene: TRBV5-1
clone size: NA
CDR3 DNA: TGCGCCAGCAGCTCAGCCGGGGGCTCTGGAAACACCATATATTTT
CDR3 protein: CASSSAGGSGNTIYF

D gene: TRBD2
J gene: TRBJ2-5
V gene: TRBV2
clone size: NA
CDR3 DNA: TGTGCCAGCAGGAGACTAGCGGGACAGGTAGAGACCCAGTACTTC
CDR3 protein: CASRRLAGQVETQYF

D gene: TRBD1
J gene: TRBJ2-4
V gene: TRBV19
clone size: NA
CDR3 DNA: TGTGCCAGTAGTGCTCACAGGGGGCTGAAAAACATTCAGTACTTC
CDR3 protein: CASSAHRGLKNIQYF

D gene: NA
J gene: TRBJ1-5
V gene: TRBV11-2
clone size: NA
CDR3 DNA: TGTGCCAGCAGCCTTGAGACGGCCCAGCCCCAGCATTTT
CDR3 protein: CASSLETAQPQHF

D gene: TRBD2
J gene: TRBJ2-2
V gene: TRBV11-2
clone size: NA
CDR3 DNA: TGTGCCAGCAGCTTGTGGACTAGCGGGGGGGCCGGCGGGGAGCTGTTTTTT
CDR3 protein: CASSLWTSGGAGGELFF

D gene: NA
J gene: TRBJ2-7
V gene: TRBV30
clone size: NA
CDR3 DNA: TGTGCCTGGAGTCCAAGAACAGGGACCCTCGCCTACGAGCAGTACTTC
CDR3 protein: CAWSPRTGTLAYEQYF

D gene: TRBD1
J gene: TRBJ2-2
V gene: TRBV7-2
clone size: few
CDR3 DNA: TGTGCCAGCAGCTTCCGGGACAGGGGTACCGGGGAGCTGTTTTTT
CDR3 protein: CASSFRDRGTGELFF

D gene: TRBD2
J gene: TRBJ2-3
V gene: TRBV29-1
clone size: NA
CDR3 DNA: TGCAGCCCCAGACTAGCGGCCAGGACAGATACGCAGTATTTT
CDR3 protein: CSPRLAARTDTQYF

D gene: NA
J gene: TRBJ1-1
V gene: TRBV19
clone size: NA
CDR3 DNA: TGTGCCAGTAGCCCACAGGGACCCACTGAAGCTTTCTTT
CDR3 protein: CASSPQGPTEAFF

D gene: NA
J gene: TRBJ2-1
V gene: TRBV11-2
clone size: once
CDR3 DNA: TGTGCCAGCAGCCTAATGAGGGGATCCGCCAATGAGCAGTTCTTC
CDR3 protein: CASSLMRGSANEQFF

D gene: TRBD1
J gene: TRBJ1-1
V gene: TRBV5-1
clone size: few
CDR3 DNA: TGCGCCAGCAGCTCGTCCCGGGACAGAGGGAACACTGAAGCTTTCTTT
CDR3 protein: CASSSSRDRGNTEAFF

D gene: NA
J gene: TRBJ1-5
V gene: TRBV7-2
clone size: NA
CDR3 DNA: TGTGCCAGCAGCTTTCGTGACAATCAGCCCCAGCATTTT
CDR3 protein: CASSFRDNQPQHF

D gene: NA
J gene: TRBJ1-5
V gene: TRBV2
clone size: NA
CDR3 DNA: TGTGCCAGCAGGCCCTTTCCGGGACAAAAACGAGATCAGCCCCAGCATTTT
CDR3 protein: CASRPFPGQKRDQPQHF

D gene: TRBD1
J gene: TRBJ2-7
V gene: TRBV28
clone size: NA
CDR3 DNA: TGTGCCAGCAGTTCCGGGACAGCCGAGCAGTACTTC
CDR3 protein: CASSSGTAEQYF

D gene: TRBD2
J gene: TRBJ2-7
V gene: TRBV11-2
clone size: NA
CDR3 DNA: TGTGCCAGCAGCCCCGGGAGGAGAAACGAGCAGTACTTC
CDR3 protein: CASSPGRRNEQYF

D gene: TRBD1
J gene: TRBJ1-1
V gene: TRBV30
clone size: NA
CDR3 DNA: TGTGCCTGGAGTGTGCAGGGGGGAGGGCACACTGAAGCTTTCTTT
CDR3 protein: CAWSVQGGGHTEAFF

D gene: NA
J gene: TRBJ2-1
V gene: TRBV11-2
clone size: few
CDR3 DNA: TGTGCCAGCAGATCCCCGGGAATGAATTACAATGAGCAGTTCTTC
CDR3 protein: CASRSPGMNYNEQFF

D gene: NA
J gene: TRBJ1-2
V gene: TRBV6-1
clone size: NA
CDR3 DNA: TGTGCCAGCAGTTCCGACAGGCTCTATGGCTACACCTTC
CDR3 protein: CASSSDRLYGYTF

D gene: NA
J gene: TRBJ2-3
V gene: TRBV28
clone size: NA
CDR3 DNA: TGTGCCAGCAGTTCGGGGGATGCAGATACGCAGTATTTT
CDR3 protein: CASSSGDADTQYF

D gene: NA
J gene: TRBJ1-3
V gene: TRBV9
clone size: NA
CDR3 DNA: TGTGCCAGCAGCCCCGGGGACTCTGGAAACACCATATATTTT
CDR3 protein: CASSPGDSGNTIYF

D gene: NA
J gene: TRBJ1-6
V gene: TRBV5-1
clone size: NA
CDR3 DNA: TGCGCCAGCAGCCTAGGGGTGTCGTATAATTCACCCCTCCACTTT
CDR3 protein: CASSLGVSYNSPLHF

D gene: NA
J gene: TRBJ2-5
V gene: TRBV11-2
clone size: NA
CDR3 DNA: TGTGCCAGCAGCCTAAGACTGTACCAAGAGACCCAGTACTTC
CDR3 protein: CASSLRLYQETQYF

D gene: NA
J gene: TRBJ2-7
V gene: TRBV6-1
clone size: NA
CDR3 DNA: TGTGCCAGCAGTGAAGCTACAGGGACTGCCTACGAGCAGTACTTC
CDR3 protein: CASSEATGTAYEQYF

D gene: TRBD1
J gene: TRBJ1-5
V gene: TRBV6-1
clone size: NA
CDR3 DNA: TGTGCCAGCAACACCATAGGACAGGGCCGGCAGCCCCAGCATTTT
CDR3 protein: CASNTIGQGRQPQHF

D gene: NA
J gene: TRBJ2-7
V gene: TRBV28
clone size: NA
CDR3 DNA: TGTGCCAGCAGCTCGCCCCCGACTTCCTACGAGCAGTACTTC
CDR3 protein: CASSSPPTSYEQYF